The next 24 T cell receptor beta chains were all read from a single sample in a study of long-term antiretroviral therapy in people with HIV. Assay version v3.0 of immunoSEQ was used, and it was run at survey level. Data came from immunoSEQ multiplex PCR; TCRdb stores just in-frame clones and leaves some out. The data show around 20,000 clones, 75% to 90% seen once. The source material was unsorted PBMCs, sampled 4.2 years after starting antiretroviral therapy. These receptors were obtained from a man aged 50 to 59 with HIV.

The V and J genes are TRBV5-4 and TRBJ2-1, with TRBD2 matching over 7 bases. The CDR3 extends over 14 amino acids. V was clipped by 3 bases and J by 5 bases; unmatched bases: 5. CDR1 and CDR2 from the germline V gene are SGHNT and YYREEE (reference sequence). CDR3 bases: TGTGCCAGCAGCTCGGGAGGAGTAGACAATGAGCAGTTCTTC. It translates to CASSSGGVDNEQFF.

CDR3 in amino acids: CAWSSGTFYEQYF. CDR3 DNA: TGTGCCTGGAGTTCCGGGACGTTCTACGAGCAGTACTTC. The rearrangement joins TRBV30 to TRBJ2-7; the D call may be TRBD1 or TRBD2 (5 bases each). Germline V CDR1 and CDR2: GTSNPN, SVGIG (reference sequence). The V gene lost 2 bases and the J gene lost 3 bases, with 11 bases spanning the gap. The CDR3 has 13 amino acids.

The chain joins TRBV13 to TRBJ1-2; D remains ambiguous. Trimming left V 3 bases short and J 0 bases short, with 5 bases between. The CDR3 is 13 amino acids. The germline gives CDR1 PRHDT, CDR2 FYEKMQ (reference sequence). DNA for the CDR3: TGTGCCAGCAGCTTGCATTCTAACTATGGCTACACCTTC. Translating it yields CASSLHSNYGYTF.

J is TRBJ2-3 and V is TRBV12-5; no clear D gene. The V end was cut by 2 bases, the J end by 2 bases, with 14 bases between. Germline V lookup: CDR1 LGHNT, CDR2 FRNRAP. The CDR3 consists of 16 residues. DNA of the CDR3: TGTGCTAGTGGTTTGTCCCTTTTAACCTCCACAGATACGCAGTATTTT. It codes for CASGLSLLTSTDTQYF.

The J gene is TRBJ2-7, the V gene TRBV28, with TRBD2 matching over 9 bases. Germline CDR1 and CDR2: MDHEN and SYDVKM. J lost 0 bases, V lost 6 bases, and 3 bases had no gene match. The CDR3 length is 14 residues. The CDR3 spells CASRLTSGSYEQYF. The CDR3 DNA follows: TGTGCCAGCAGGTTGACTAGCGGCTCCTACGAGCAGTACTTC.

The chain recombines TRBV7-2 with TRBJ1-2; no reliable D call. V was pared by 4 bases and J by 2 bases, with 14 bases between. The CDR3 extends over 15 amino acids. In germline, CDR1 is SGHTA, CDR2 FQGNSA. CDR3 nucleotide sequence: TGTGCCAGCAGCTATTCAGAGAGTCTAAACTATGGCTACACCTTC. This encodes CASSYSESLNYGYTF.

The genes are TRBV7-2 and TRBJ1-5, with a tentative D call TRBD1 (5 bases). The CDR3 contains 14 residues. CDR1 and CDR2 (germline): SGHTA, FQGNSA. V was pared by 4 bases and J by 3 bases, with 10 bases between. CDR3 protein: CASSSGLPNQPQHF. Written as DNA, the CDR3 is TGTGCCAGCAGCTCGGGACTTCCCAATCAGCCCCAGCATTTT.

The rearrangement uses TRBV12-5 and TRBJ2-3; tentatively, D is TRBD1 or TRBD2 (7 bases each). V gave up 3 bases and J gave up 3 bases, with 19 bases separating them. The CDR3 is 17 residues long. CDR1 is LGHNT and CDR2 is FRNRAP in the germline V gene. CDR3 residues: CASGFGTWEGATDTQYF. As DNA, the CDR3 is TGTGCTAGTGGTTTTGGAACCTGGGAGGGGGCTACAGATACGCAGTATTTT.

This sequence joins TRBV7-3 and TRBJ2-3; TRBD2 matches at 8 bases. From germline, CDR1 is SGHTA and CDR2 FQGTGA. J gave up 5 bases and V 1 base, and 5 bases lay outside the gene matches. This CDR3 has 15 amino acids. CDR3 sequence reads: CASSLIGGGRDTQYF. The CDR3, as DNA: TGTGCCAGCAGCTTAATAGGCGGGGGGAGAGATACGCAGTATTTT. Using reference TRBV7-3 and TRBJ2-3 for the parts outside the CDR3, the full variable domain is GAGVSQTPSNKVTEKGKYVELRCDPISGHTALYWYRQSLGQGPEFLIYFQGTGAADDSGLPNDRFFAVRPEGSVSTLKIQRTERGDSAVYLCASSLIGGGRDTQYFGPGTRLTVL.

In its sample, this clone was seen once. The genes are TRBV10-2 and TRBJ2-7; the D gene is possibly TRBD1 (6 bases). The CDR3 runs 13 residues. Germline CDR1 WSHSY, CDR2 SAAADI. The V end was cut by 3 bases, the J end by 4 bases, with 10 bases between. The CDR3 nucleotides are TGCGCCAGCAGTGAATACAGGGTGTACGAGCAGTACTTC. It specifies CASSEYRVYEQYF.

This chain joins TRBV10-1 and TRBJ2-7, with D possibly being TRBD1 (6 bases). Germline CDR1 reads WNHNN; CDR2 reads SYGVQD (reference sequence). The length of the CDR3 is 15 residues. V shed 0 bases and J shed 0 bases, with 9 bases lying between them. CDR3 protein: CASSESTDSSYEQYF. The CDR3 coding sequence is TGCGCCAGCAGTGAGTCAACGGACAGCTCCTACGAGCAGTACTTC.

This clone has only one observation. This sequence joins TRBV27 and TRBJ1-4; D gene ambiguous. V was shortened by 5 bases and J by 0 bases, with 10 bases between the two germline ends. This CDR3 has 15 residues. CDR1 is MNHEY, CDR2 SMNVEV, per germline (reference sequence). CDR3 in DNA: TGTGCCAGCAGTCTCTCAGTTGCAACTAATGAAAAACTGTTTTTT. This gives the protein CASSLSVATNEKLFF.

The V call is TRBV11-3, the J call TRBJ1-6; TRBD1 matches 8 bases. CDR1 is SGHNT and CDR2 is YENEEA in the germline V gene. V dropped 10 bases and J dropped 8; count of bases not matched to a gene: 10. This CDR3 is built from 14 residues. CDR3 DNA sequence: TGTGCCATCTCGATCCGGGACAGGCATTCACCCCTCCACTTT. Amino acid sequence: CAISIRDRHSPLHF.

This chain links TRBV18 with TRBJ1-4; the D is unclear. The CDR3 has 13 residues. Deletions cut 5 bases from V and 3 bases from J, with 7 bases between. From germline, CDR1 is KGHSH and CDR2 LQKENI. CDR3: CASSSGANEKLFF. As DNA, the CDR3 is TGTGCCAGCTCATCGGGAGCTAATGAAAAACTGTTTTTT.

The genes are TRBV9 and TRBJ2-7; D is possibly TRBD2 (6 bases). CDR1 is SGDLS and CDR2 is YYNGEE in the germline V gene. Between the trimmed V and J ends, which lost 0 bases and 7 bases, there was a span of 11 bases. The CDR3 covers 13 residues. The CDR3 sequence: CASSVEMGGEQYF. The CDR3 DNA sequence: TGTGCCAGCAGCGTAGAGATGGGGGGAGAGCAGTACTTC.

V is TRBV10-3 and J is TRBJ2-5, with D maybe TRBD1 (6 bases). Per germline, CDR1 ENHRY and CDR2 SYGVKD. Trimming stripped 5 bases from V and 5 bases from J, with 9 bases between. CDR3 length: 12 amino acids. This chain's CDR3 is CAISPGDETQYF. The DNA for the CDR3 is TGTGCCATCAGTCCAGGGGATGAGACCCAGTACTTC.

This clone was seen only once. V usage is TRBV5-1 and J usage is TRBJ2-3, with D uncertain. CDR3 size: 17 residues. Trimming stripped 4 bases from V and 6 bases from J, with 24 bases between. Germline V gives CDR1 SGHRS, CDR2 YFSETQ. The CDR3 sequence: CASSPNMTGLWFDTQYF. The CDR3 DNA is TGCGCCAGCAGCCCTAATATGACGGGCCTTTGGTTTGATACGCAGTATTTT.

This chain links TRBV15 with TRBJ2-6, with D perhaps matching TRBD1 or TRBD2 (5 bases each). Per the germline V gene, CDR1 is LNHNV and CDR2 is YYDKDF (reference sequence). The CDR3 has 18 amino acids. With 1 base removed from V and 2 bases from J, the gap between germline ends came to 15 bases. DNA for the CDR3: TGTGCCACCAGCAGAGGCCCCTACGGGGCCGCTGGGGCCAACGTCCTGACTTTC. Its translation is CATSRGPYGAAGANVLTF.

The chain recombines TRBV7-9 with TRBJ1-1; TRBD1 is a possible D gene (5 bases). Germline V gene data show CDR1 as SEHNR and CDR2 as FQNEAQ (reference sequence). The CDR3 covers 13 residues. Trimming shortened V by 4 bases and J by 0 bases, and 6 bases separated the two germline ends. Written as DNA, the CDR3 is TGTGCCAGCAGCTCAGGGCTGAACACTGAAGCTTTCTTT. Its translation is CASSSGLNTEAFF.

This clone has only one observation. The V gene is TRBV5-6, the J gene TRBJ2-3; TRBD1 agrees at 9 bases. CDR3 length: 16 amino acids. Germline CDR1 is SGHDT and CDR2 is YYEEEE. V shed 0 bases, J shed 3 bases, and the junction held 5 bases outside the gene matches. CDR3 DNA: TGTGCCAGCAGCTTGGGACAGGGGGGAGGGACAGATACGCAGTATTTT. Protein: CASSLGQGGGTDTQYF.

CDR3 region: CAISGGTVVYGYTF. The CDR3 DNA reads TGTGCCATCAGTGGCGGGACAGTCGTCTATGGCTACACCTTC. This chain uses TRBV10-3 with TRBJ1-2; 7 bases are shared with TRBD1. The germline V gene has CDR1 ENHRY and CDR2 SYGVKD. CDR3 length: 14 amino acids. Trimming took 4 bases from V and 4 from J; bases not matched to a gene: 6.

This rearrangement joins TRBV20-1 to TRBJ2-3; D possibly corresponds to TRBD1 (6 bases). Germline V CDR1 and CDR2: DFQATT, SNEGSKA (reference sequence). The CDR3 is 11 amino acids. Between the trimmed V and J ends, which lost 6 bases and 6 bases, there was a span of 10 bases. CDR3: CSASDRDTQYF. The CDR3 nucleotides read TGCAGTGCCTCCGACAGGGATACGCAGTATTTT.

The V and J genes are TRBV19 and TRBJ2-7, with D possibly matching TRBD2 (6 bases). The germline CDR1 and CDR2 sequences are LNHDA and SQIVND (reference sequence). The germline V and J ends were trimmed by 5 bases and 2 bases, with 13 bases remaining between them. The CDR3 length is 14 residues. The CDR3 sequence is CASSPGTVAYEQYF. Here the CDR3 DNA reads TGTGCCAGTAGTCCGGGGACTGTTGCCTACGAGCAGTACTTC.

The count of this clone is one. The V call is TRBV30, the J call TRBJ2-3, with 13 positions matching TRBD2. J was trimmed by 3 bases and V by 2 bases; bases with no gene match: 2. The CDR3 is 15 amino acids. Germline CDR1 is GTSNPN and CDR2 is SVGIG (reference sequence). In nucleotides, the CDR3 is TGTGCCTGGAGTCCGGGACTAGCGGGGACAGATACGCAGTATTTT. It specifies CAWSPGLAGTDTQYF.